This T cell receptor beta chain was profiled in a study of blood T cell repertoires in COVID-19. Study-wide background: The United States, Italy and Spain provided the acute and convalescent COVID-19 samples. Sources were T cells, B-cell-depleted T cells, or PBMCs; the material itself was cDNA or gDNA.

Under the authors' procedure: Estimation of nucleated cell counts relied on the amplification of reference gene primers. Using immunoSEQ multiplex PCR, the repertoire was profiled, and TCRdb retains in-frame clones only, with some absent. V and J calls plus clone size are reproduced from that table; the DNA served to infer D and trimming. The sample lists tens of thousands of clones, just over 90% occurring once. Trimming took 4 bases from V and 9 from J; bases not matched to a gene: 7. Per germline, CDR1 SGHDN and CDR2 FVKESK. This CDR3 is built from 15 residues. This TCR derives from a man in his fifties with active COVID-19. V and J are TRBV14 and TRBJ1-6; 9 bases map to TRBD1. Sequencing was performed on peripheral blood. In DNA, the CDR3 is TGTGCCAGCAGCCCAGTACAGGGGGCTTTTTCACCCCTCCACTTT. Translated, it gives CASSPVQGAFSPLHF.